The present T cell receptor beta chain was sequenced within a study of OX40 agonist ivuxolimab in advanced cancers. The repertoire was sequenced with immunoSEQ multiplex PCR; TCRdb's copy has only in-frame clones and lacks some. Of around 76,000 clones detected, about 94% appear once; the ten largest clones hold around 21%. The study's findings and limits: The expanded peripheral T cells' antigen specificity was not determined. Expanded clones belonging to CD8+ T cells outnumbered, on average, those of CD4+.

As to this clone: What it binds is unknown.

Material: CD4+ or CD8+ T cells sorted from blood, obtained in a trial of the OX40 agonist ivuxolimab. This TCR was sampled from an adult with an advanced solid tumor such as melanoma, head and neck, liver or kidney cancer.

This chain's CDR3 is CASLRSATGELFF. The DNA for the CDR3 is TGTGCCAGTCTTCGGTCGGCCACCGGGGAGCTGTTTTTT. The V gene is TRBV19, the J gene TRBJ2-2; D unclear. The CDR3 loop spans 13 amino acids. Germline V gives CDR1 LNHDA, CDR2 SQIVND (reference sequence). The V and J ends lost 8 bases and 4 bases respectively, with 11 bases between them.